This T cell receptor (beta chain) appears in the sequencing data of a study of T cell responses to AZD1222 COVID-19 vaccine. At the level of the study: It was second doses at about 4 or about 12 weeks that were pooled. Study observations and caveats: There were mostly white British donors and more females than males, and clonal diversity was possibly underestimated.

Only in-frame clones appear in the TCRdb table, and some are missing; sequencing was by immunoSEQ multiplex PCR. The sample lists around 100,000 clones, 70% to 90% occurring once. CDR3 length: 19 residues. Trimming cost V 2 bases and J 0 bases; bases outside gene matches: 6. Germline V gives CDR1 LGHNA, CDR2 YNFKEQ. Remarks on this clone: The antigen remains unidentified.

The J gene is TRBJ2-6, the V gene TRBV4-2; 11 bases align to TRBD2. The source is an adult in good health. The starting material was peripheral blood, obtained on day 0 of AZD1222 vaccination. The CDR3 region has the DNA TGTGCCAGCAGCCAACCCATAGCGGGGGGGCCCTCTGGGGCCAACGTCCTGACTTTC. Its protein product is CASSQPIAGGPSGANVLTF.